The clone carrying this T cell receptor beta chain was recorded at least ten times. Its cognate antigen is unknown. These data are taken from a study of T cells after yellow fever vaccination. The CDR3 spans 15 residues. Germline loops: CDR1 SGHTA, CDR2 FQGNSA. Trimming pared 3 bases from V and 8 bases from J, leaving 16 bases between. TCRdb reanalysed the 5' RACE reads using MiXCR and keeps one entry per CDR3 protein. The sample gives approximately 250,000 distinct CDR3 sequences, roughly 3.5% of which show up once; under 20% is in the top ten. Notes on the study in general: Subsequent to the booster, the majority of primary-vaccination clones reappeared (around 96% CD4, 88% CD8).

The receptor was derived from a man aged 18 to 29 who received the YFV17D yellow fever vaccine. The V gene is TRBV7-2, the J gene TRBJ1-4, with D possibly matching TRBD1 (6 bases). The starting material was PBMCs, obtained 15 days after the yellow fever booster vaccination. CDR3 nucleotides: TGTGCCAGCAGCTTTAAGCCGGGACAAGAGGAAAAACTGTTTTTT. This gives the protein CASSFKPGQEEKLFF.